One and the same sample provided the 27 T cell receptor beta chains below, sequenced in a study of blood T cell repertoires in COVID-19. TCRdb's copy holds only in-frame clones and misses some; the assay was immunoSEQ multiplex PCR. The table records around 30,000 clones, roughly 90% of them present only once. Material for sequencing was peripheral blood. The receptor set was obtained from a man in his 60s with active COVID-19.

This sequence joins TRBV2 and TRBJ1-6; perhaps TRBD1 as D (6 bases). This CDR3 region has 13 residues. Germline CDR1 reads SNHLY; CDR2 reads FYNNEI. V was trimmed by 6 bases and J by 6 bases, leaving 9 bases between them. CDR3: CASRDSFNSPLHF. The CDR3 DNA follows: TGTGCCAGCAGGGACAGCTTTAATTCACCCCTCCACTTT.

V is TRBV25-1 and J is TRBJ2-5; 12 bases line up with TRBD2. V was clipped by 3 bases and J by 4 bases; unmatched bases: 6. Germline V CDR1 and CDR2: MGHDK, SYGVNS. The CDR3 runs 16 residues. The CDR3 sequence is CASSDWTSGVGETQYF. DNA of the CDR3: TGTGCCAGCAGTGATTGGACTAGCGGGGTAGGAGAGACCCAGTACTTC.

V gene TRBV5-1 combines with J gene TRBJ1-1; 7 nucleotides line up with TRBD1. The V gene's germline CDR1 is SGHRS and CDR2 YFSETQ. The CDR3 has 14 residues. The J segment lost 4 bases and the V segment lost 2 bases, leaving 5 bases of the junction unmatched. CDR3 coding DNA: TGCGCCAGCAGCTTAGTGACAGGGAGCACTGAAGCTTTCTTT. Its protein is CASSLVTGSTEAFF.

The rearrangement links TRBV21-1 to TRBJ1-1. TRBV21-1 is a pseudogene. The CDR3 has 13 amino acids. CDR3 nucleotides: TGTGCCAGCAGCCCGGAGAGATGTACTGAAGCTTTCTTT. It translates to CASSPERCTEAFF.

The CDR3 is CASSQDYSGGSYNEQFF. DNA of the CDR3: TGCGCCAGCAGCCAAGATTATAGCGGGGGGTCATACAATGAGCAGTTCTTC. The gene calls are TRBV4-1 and TRBJ2-1, with 10 bases matching TRBD2. Germline V CDR1 and CDR2: MGHRA, YSYEKL. J was trimmed by 4 bases and V by 0 bases; bases with no gene match: 6. The CDR3 consists of 17 residues.

The chain is built from TRBV6-2 or TRBV6-3 and TRBJ2-7; D possibly corresponds to TRBD2 (5 bases). V lost 2 bases and J lost 0, with 14 bases in between. Germline V gene lookup returns CDR1 MNHEY and CDR2 SVGEGT. This CDR3 region has 16 residues. CDR3 residues: CASSYALRASSYEQYF. DNA of the CDR3: TGTGCCAGCAGTTACGCCCTGCGGGCAAGCTCCTACGAGCAGTACTTC.

The J gene is TRBJ1-2, the V gene TRBV21-1; the DNA was not compared with TRBD1, the D call given in the table. TRBV21-1 is described as a pseudogene. CDR3 length: 13 amino acids. The CDR3 nucleotides are TGTGCCAGCAGCAAAGCCAGGGGGACAGGCTACACCTTC. Its protein product is CASSKARGTGYTF.

This clone appeared once. This sequence joins TRBV6-5 and TRBJ1-1; weak D call: TRBD1 (5 bases). V lost 8 bases, J lost 5 bases, and 12 bases lay in between. Germline V gives CDR1 MNHEY, CDR2 SVGAGI. The CDR3 covers 12 residues. CDR3 sequence (DNA): TGTGCCAGCTCGTGGGGGGGGACTGAAGCTTTCTTT. This gives the protein CASSWGGTEAFF.

This clone has only one observation. V gene TRBV2 combines with J gene TRBJ2-7; 9 bases are shared with TRBD1. This CDR3 has 18 residues. The ends lost 0 bases at V and 4 bases at J; junction bases unmatched: 13. Per germline, CDR1 SNHLY and CDR2 FYNNEI. In DNA form, the CDR3 reads TGTGCCAGCAGTGAAGCGCCGGGACAGGGTAGGATCGGTTACGAGCAGTACTTC. Translating it yields CASSEAPGQGRIGYEQYF.

This clone was seen a few times. The chain couples TRBV4-3 to TRBJ2-5; 7 bases are a match to TRBD1. This CDR3 is built from 15 residues. V dropped 3 bases and J dropped 1; count of bases not matched to a gene: 5. Per the germline V gene, CDR1 is LGHNA and CDR2 is YSLEER. The CDR3 protein is CASSQADRAQETQYF. In DNA form, the CDR3 reads TGCGCCAGCAGCCAGGCTGACAGGGCCCAAGAGACCCAGTACTTC.

V gene TRBV7-2 combines with J gene TRBJ1-2; 8 bases map to TRBD1. V lost 1 base and J lost 6; bases outside the gene matches: 10. Germline CDR1 is SGHTA and CDR2 is FQGNSA. The CDR3 is 16 amino acids. The CDR3 DNA reads TGTGCCAGCAGCTTAGTAGTCCGGACAGGGAAGGATGGCTACACCTTC. Translating it yields CASSLVVRTGKDGYTF.

This clone was counted a single time. This chain links TRBV3-1 (or the pseudogene TRBV3-2) with TRBJ2-5; 9 bases fit TRBD1. J gave up 3 bases and V 2 bases, and 13 bases lay outside the gene matches. CDR3 length equals 18 residues. Germline V lookup: CDR1 LGHDT, CDR2 YNNKEL (reference sequence). The CDR3: CASSQRSGTGRSKETQYF. In DNA form, the CDR3 reads TGTGCCAGCAGCCAACGTTCCGGGACAGGGAGGTCGAAAGAGACCCAGTACTTC.

V is TRBV25-1 and J is TRBJ1-6; D is unresolved. The CDR3 totals 15 residues. Trimming stripped 2 bases from V and 3 bases from J, with 8 bases between. Germline V lookup: CDR1 MGHDK, CDR2 SYGVNS. This CDR3 reads CASSERGSYNSPLHF. CDR3 sequence (DNA): TGTGCCAGCAGTGAACGAGGCAGCTATAATTCACCCCTCCACTTT. Complete variable domain (other parts from reference TRBV25-1 and TRBJ1-6): EADIYQTPRYLVIGTGKKITLECSQTMGHDKMYWYQQDPGMELHLIHYSYGVNSTEKGDLSSESTVSRIRTEHFPLTLESARPSHTSQYLCASSERGSYNSPLHFGNGTRLTVT.

The J gene is TRBJ2-7, the V gene TRBV5-4, with TRBD2 matching 13 bases. After removal of 0 bases from V and 0 bases from J, the junction contained 9 bases not matched to a gene. This CDR3 comprises 19 residues. The germline gives CDR1 SGHNT, CDR2 YYREEE (reference sequence). The DNA of the CDR3 is TGTGCCAGCAGCTTGGGGTCCGGACTAGCGGGGGCTAGCTCCTACGAGCAGTACTTC. Its translation is CASSLGSGLAGASSYEQYF.

The chain joins TRBV11-1 to TRBJ1-2, with no clear D. The CDR3 totals 13 residues. V shed 5 bases and J shed 5 bases, with 12 bases lying between them. From germline, CDR1 is SGHAT and CDR2 FQDESV (reference sequence). CDR3 in amino acids: CASSGYETYGYTF. The CDR3 region has the DNA TGTGCCAGCAGCGGCTATGAGACATATGGCTACACCTTC.

The chain recombines TRBV5-5 with TRBJ2-7; D might be TRBD1 (5 bases). Trimming removed 0 bases at V and 0 bases at J, with 13 bases between. CDR1 and CDR2 (germline): SGHKS, YYEKEE (reference sequence). The CDR3 has 16 residues. The CDR3 protein is CASSLVAGKSSYEQYF. In nucleotides, the CDR3 is TGTGCCAGCAGCTTGGTAGCAGGGAAAAGCTCCTACGAGCAGTACTTC.

The chain carries TRBV6-6 and TRBJ2-5; 9 bases are shared with TRBD2. The CDR3 length is 14 residues. CDR1 is MNHNY, CDR2 SVGAGI, per germline (reference sequence). J lost 2 bases, V lost 7 bases, and 5 bases had no gene match. CDR3: CASKERGDQETQYF. DNA for the CDR3: TGTGCCAGCAAGGAGCGGGGGGATCAAGAGACCCAGTACTTC.

The count of this clone is one. The V call is TRBV28, the J call TRBJ1-1; TRBD1 agrees at 9 bases. Trimming cost V 4 bases and J 7 bases; bases outside gene matches: 4. The CDR3 contains 13 residues. The germline gives CDR1 MDHEN, CDR2 SYDVKM. In DNA form, the CDR3 reads TGTGCCAGCAGTTCCATGGGACAGGGTGAAGCTTTCTTT. This encodes CASSSMGQGEAFF.

The chain employs TRBV9 and TRBJ2-1; D uncertain. Trimming pared 0 bases from V and 6 bases from J, leaving 10 bases between. CDR3 length: 14 residues. The germline CDR1 and CDR2 sequences are SGDLS and YYNGEE. The CDR3 sequence: CASSVGATLNEQFF. For the CDR3, the DNA is TGTGCCAGCAGCGTAGGGGCGACCCTCAATGAGCAGTTCTTC.

This rearrangement joins TRBV29-1 to TRBJ2-2, with unresolved D. The CDR3 runs to 13 residues. Looked up from germline, CDR1 is SQVTM and CDR2 is ANQGSEA. V dropped 4 bases and J dropped 1 base, with 7 bases sitting between them. The CDR3 protein is CSVGRQNTGELFF. CDR3 DNA sequence: TGCAGCGTTGGGCGGCAGAACACCGGGGAGCTGTTTTTT.

This clone appeared a single time. The chain couples TRBV7-2 to TRBJ2-5, with TRBD2 matching 14 bases. Germline trimming cut 5 bases from V and 2 bases from J; bases unmatched to any gene: 7. Per germline, CDR1 SGHTA and CDR2 FQGNSA. CDR3 length equals 17 residues. In DNA, the CDR3 is TGTGCCAGCAGCCTCGGGACTAGCGGGGGAAAACAAGAGACCCAGTACTTC. It is translated as CASSLGTSGGKQETQYF.

The chain couples TRBV12-2 to TRBJ2-7; no check of the table's D call, TRBD2, against the DNA was made. TRBV12-2 is marked as a pseudogene. The CDR3 is 15 residues long. The CDR3 coding sequence is TGTGCAAGTCGCGATCCGGGGGACGACCGTCACGAGCAGTACTTC. It yields the protein CASRDPGDDRHEQYF.

The rearrangement joins TRBV11-1 to TRBJ2-5, with a possible D match to TRBD1 (5 bases). Trimming removed 3 bases at V and 4 bases at J, with 15 bases between. The CDR3 has 15 amino acids. Germline values: CDR1 SGHAT, CDR2 FQDESV (reference sequence). CDR3 region: CASSLGRESRETQYF. The CDR3 nucleotides read TGTGCCAGCAGCTTGGGCAGGGAATCTAGAGAGACCCAGTACTTC.

As regards this clone: Given the absence of the conserved phenylalanine or tryptophan at the CDR3 end, a read error is likely. The limits of the CDR3 on the DNA are not certain, so only TCRdb's listed CDR3 is given. V is TRBV5-1 and J is TRBJ2-7; the table assigns TRBD2, which was not confirmed against the DNA. The germline V gene encodes CDR1 SGHRS and CDR2 YFSETQ. The length of the CDR3 is 11 amino acids, counting both ends. The CDR3 spells CASSPTTGLIL.

The chain recombines TRBV4-1 with TRBJ2-5; TRBD2 aligns across 12 bases. Germline V gene lookup returns CDR1 MGHRA and CDR2 YSYEKL. V lost 4 bases, J lost 7 bases, and 7 bases stayed unmatched. CDR3 size: 15 residues. The CDR3 sequence: CASSRASGGAGTQYF. The CDR3 DNA is TGCGCCAGCAGCCGGGCTAGCGGGGGGGCCGGGACCCAGTACTTC.

The chain is built from TRBV28 and TRBJ1-2; D might be TRBD1 (5 bases). Per germline, CDR1 MDHEN and CDR2 SYDVKM. The CDR3 loop spans 12 amino acids. V was cut by 6 bases and J by 4 bases, with 9 bases left in between. CDR3 loop: CASRQGSYGYTF. CDR3 nucleotide sequence: TGTGCCAGCAGGCAGGGCAGCTATGGCTACACCTTC.

The CDR3 region is CASSLLAGTGNTIYF. The CDR3 DNA follows: TGCGCCAGCAGCCTTTTAGCAGGGACAGGAAACACCATATATTTT. The chain recombines TRBV4-3 with TRBJ1-3; perhaps TRBD1 as D (6 bases). Germline assignment: CDR1 LGHNA and CDR2 YSLEER. The CDR3 extends over 15 amino acids. V lost 4 bases, J lost 4 bases, and 14 bases lay in between.